Below, 7 T cell receptor beta chains from the same sample are listed, as sequenced in a study of identical twins. TCRdb reprocessed the 5' RACE reads with MiXCR, giving one entry per CDR3 protein. The table records 400,000 to 600,000 distinct CDR3 sequences, around 22% of them present only once. This same sample was also taken into another study, of yellow fever vaccine responses in identical twins.

Sequencing was done on a sample of CD4+ T cells sorted from blood. The receptors derive from a woman under 30 in good health.

The chain uses TRBV29-1 and TRBJ2-2; TRBD2 is a possible D gene (6 bases). The germline V gene has CDR1 SQVTM and CDR2 ANQGSEA. This CDR3 has 14 amino acids. V was cut by 4 bases and J by 5 bases, with 14 bases left in between. DNA of the CDR3: TGCAGCGTTGGAGGAGGGTCAAGGACCGGGGAGCTGTTTTTT. As protein: CSVGGGSRTGELFF.

This clonotype was detected only a few times. The chain has TRBV10-3 and TRBJ2-7; D possibly corresponds to TRBD1 (5 bases). The V gene's germline CDR1 is ENHRY and CDR2 SYGVKD. The CDR3 has 13 amino acids. V gave up 5 bases and J gave up 6 bases, with 14 bases separating them. CDR3 DNA: TGTGCCATCAGTACCACAGGATCGGGCGAGCAGTACTTC. Amino acids: CAISTTGSGEQYF.

This clonotype was found once. CDR3 residues: CSAVPGQGAYEQYF. The DNA for the CDR3 is TGCAGTGCCGTACCGGGACAGGGCGCGTACGAGCAGTACTTC. V is TRBV20-1 and J is TRBJ2-7; TRBD1 agrees at 9 bases. The V gene's germline CDR1 is DFQATT and CDR2 SNEGSKA (reference sequence). CDR3 length: 14 amino acids. The ends lost 6 bases at V and 4 bases at J; junction bases unmatched: 10.

The chain joins TRBV20-1 to TRBJ2-3; the match to TRBD2 covers 11 bases. The V and J ends lost 7 bases and 5 bases, in that order; junction bases with no gene match: 8. Germline-derived CDR1 and CDR2 are DFQATT and SNEGSKA (reference sequence). CDR3 size: 14 residues. The CDR3 loop is CSVGSGRARDTQYF. The CDR3 bases are TGCAGTGTTGGTAGCGGGAGGGCCAGAGATACGCAGTATTTT.

Of note for this clonotype: Its ends do not fully match the called genes, so a read error is possible. This sequence joins TRBV9 and TRBJ2-1; 7 bases match TRBD1. Germline V CDR1 and CDR2: SGDLS, YYNGEE. CDR3 length: 15 residues. DNA for the CDR3: TGTGCCAGCAGCGTCAGGGGGAGTTTGGGGGATGAGCAGTGCTTC. Protein product: CASSVRGSLGDEQCF. The full variable domain, rest sourced from reference TRBV9 and TRBJ2-1, is DSGVTQTPKHLITATGQRVTLRCSPRSGDLSVYWYQQSLDQGLQFLIQYYNGEERAKGNILERFSAQQFPDLHSELNLSSLELGDSALYFCASSVRGSLGDEQCFGPGTRLTVL.

The V and J genes are TRBV3-1 and TRBJ2-1; weak D call: TRBD1 (6 bases). The CDR3 consists of 15 residues. The germline gives CDR1 LGHDT, CDR2 YNNKEL (reference sequence). V gave up 0 bases and J gave up 4 bases, with 10 bases separating them. The CDR3: CASSQDWGQYNEQFF. CDR3 in DNA: TGTGCCAGCAGCCAAGATTGGGGGCAATACAATGAGCAGTTCTTC.

This clonotype has just a few counts. The chain combines TRBV9 with TRBJ2-7; 8 bases agree with TRBD2. Losses at the gene ends were 0 bases for V and 4 bases for J; bases not matched to a gene: 3. Germline CDR1 is SGDLS and CDR2 is YYNGEE. The CDR3 spans 14 residues. The CDR3 spells CASSVVAGRYEQYF. CDR3 bases: TGTGCCAGCAGCGTAGTAGCGGGAAGGTACGAGCAGTACTTC.